Listed below are T cell receptor beta chains from one sample, sequenced in a study of T cells in Graves' hyperthyroidism and ophthalmopathy. TCRdb processed the multiplex PCR reads anew with MiXCR; each CDR3 protein has one entry. The sample lists approximately 300,000 distinct CDR3 sequences; roughly a fifth were seen once. The material sequenced was blood. The receptors stem from a man aged 50-59 years with Graves' ophthalmopathy. Both conserved end residues are trimmed from each CDR3. The order of the fields is V gene, CDR3 protein.

>TRBV10-3
AISESVVEAGARENIQY
>TRBV30
AWSVGGRQGEKLF
>TRBV7-9
ASSLVSPRGGYGYT
>TRBV6-1
ASSGGAGELF
>TRBV11-2
ASSHERLANTGELF
>TRBV5-1
ASSQTTSGIYEQY
>TRBV20-1
SARPGLAGRTDTQY
>TRBV2
ASSDYSGDNTDTQY
>TRBV5-1
ASTSRAGGSDTQY
>TRBV15
ATNPGSGRKNTGELF
>TRBV20-1
SAHPTGGLADTQY
>TRBV11-2
ASSLPNGELF
>TRBV10-2
ASTQIRIGGPGANVLT
>TRBV20-1
SVRAGTVEQY
>TRBV28
ASSLPLTGFYEQY
>TRBV20-1
SARGQYNEQF
>TRBV9
ASSPSLAGDADTQY
>TRBV3-1
ASSPRSQGASGANVLT